What follows are 14 T cell receptor beta chains derived from one specimen sequenced in a study of CD8 T cells in ankylosing spondylitis. Findings and limits, study-wide: The study identified a TCR beta motif of roughly eight highly homologous variants that appeared characteristic of ankylosing spondylitis blood.

TCRdb re-analysed the 5' RACE reads in MiXCR, keeping a single row per CDR3 protein. The sample yields about 330,000 distinct CDR3 sequences, less than 9.5% seen once. These receptors are not linked to any known antigen. The source material was blood, either unsorted or a sorted T cell fraction (not recorded which). The receptors shown here come from a male donor with ankylosing spondylitis.

The rearrangement uses TRBV5-1 and TRBJ2-3; 12 bases fit TRBD2. Per germline, CDR1 SGHRS and CDR2 YFSETQ. There are 16 residues in the CDR3. V gave up 4 bases and J gave up 5 bases; unmatched junction bases: 8. Here the CDR3 reads CASSLLAGGLKDTQYF. The CDR3 DNA follows: TGCGCCAGCAGCCTACTAGCGGGGGGTCTCAAAGATACGCAGTATTTT.

This clonotype was counted ten times or more. This rearrangement joins TRBV29-1 to TRBJ2-4, with 7 bases identical to TRBD1. J was trimmed by 4 bases and V by 6 bases; bases with no gene match: 3. CDR1 is SQVTM and CDR2 is ANQGSEA in the germline V gene. The CDR3 is made up of 12 amino acids. The CDR3 is CSVGGQKNIQYF. The CDR3 nucleotides are TGCAGCGTAGGGGGACAGAAAAACATTCAGTACTTC.

This rearrangement joins TRBV5-1 to TRBJ1-1; D unresolved. The germline CDR1 and CDR2 sequences are SGHRS and YFSETQ. The CDR3 is 14 amino acids. V was trimmed by 1 base and J by 5 bases, leaving 12 bases between them. The CDR3 region is CASSLKARETEAFF. DNA of the CDR3: TGCGCCAGCAGCTTGAAAGCGCGGGAGACTGAAGCTTTCTTT.

This clonotype came up many times. V usage is TRBV4-3 and J usage is TRBJ2-1; D unresolved. V was shortened by 0 bases and J by 9 bases, with 12 bases between the two germline ends. Germline CDR1 and CDR2: LGHNA and YSLEER. CDR3 length: 14 residues. CDR3 residues: CASSQEKGWGEQFF. CDR3 coding DNA: TGCGCCAGCAGCCAAGAGAAAGGGTGGGGTGAGCAGTTCTTC.

CDR3 amino acids: CATSAAGGYNEQFF. The CDR3 region has the DNA TGTGCCACCAGTGCGGCGGGAGGGTACAATGAGCAGTTCTTC. The rearrangement uses TRBV24-1 and TRBJ2-1; 9 bases map to TRBD2. Losses at the gene ends were 5 bases for V and 4 bases for J; bases not matched to a gene: 2. This CDR3 comprises 14 residues. CDR1 and CDR2 from the germline V gene are KGHDR and SFDVKD.

In this sample, this clonotype turned up many times. The gene calls are TRBV20-1 and TRBJ1-1; possible D gene TRBD1, 6 bases. The CDR3 totals 15 residues. The germline V gene encodes CDR1 DFQATT and CDR2 SNEGSKA (reference sequence). The germline V and J ends were trimmed by 6 bases and 0 bases, with 17 bases remaining between them. The CDR3 DNA follows: TGCAGTGCCCTGAGACCCCCAGGGGTGAACACTGAAGCTTTCTTT. Protein sequence: CSALRPPGVNTEAFF.

The table lists this clonotype with a few counts. This CDR3 reads CASSLKAGVPYNEQFF. CDR3 coding DNA: TGTGCCAGCAGTTTAAAGGCGGGAGTCCCCTACAATGAGCAGTTCTTC. The chain carries TRBV27 and TRBJ2-1; 7 nucleotides align to TRBD2. The length of the CDR3 is 16 residues. The germline gives CDR1 MNHEY, CDR2 SMNVEV (reference sequence). J gave up 2 bases and V 2 bases, and 6 bases lay outside the gene matches.

The chain links TRBV5-1 to TRBJ2-3; maybe TRBD2 (5 bases). The V end was cut by 1 base, the J end by 2 bases, with 17 bases between. Germline V gene data show CDR1 as SGHRS and CDR2 as YFSETQ. The CDR3 is 17 residues long. The CDR3 is CASSLRSAGGVTDTQYF. The CDR3 DNA reads as TGCGCCAGCAGCTTGAGGTCGGCGGGTGGAGTCACAGATACGCAGTATTTT.

This clonotype was detected only a few times. This chain uses TRBV5-1 with TRBJ2-1; possible D gene TRBD2, 6 bases. The germline V gene encodes CDR1 SGHRS and CDR2 YFSETQ. Trimming removed 2 bases at V and 0 bases at J, with 9 bases between. This CDR3 is 15 amino acids long. The CDR3 DNA follows: TGCGCCAGCAGCTTCTCGGGAGACTCCTACAATGAGCAGTTCTTC. Encoded protein: CASSFSGDSYNEQFF.

This clonotype was counted between two and nine times. V usage is TRBV18 and J usage is TRBJ1-5; TRBD1 might be the D (5 bases). The germline V gene encodes CDR1 KGHSH and CDR2 LQKENI. This CDR3 is 16 amino acids long. V lost 2 bases, J lost 3 bases, and 14 bases lay in between. CDR3 loop: CASSPNQGDVNQPQHF. In DNA, the CDR3 is TGTGCCAGCTCACCAAATCAGGGCGACGTCAATCAGCCCCAGCATTTT.

This clonotype was observed a few times. V is TRBV9 and J is TRBJ2-2; possible D gene TRBD2, 5 bases. The length of the CDR3 is 14 residues. V lost 1 base and J lost 6, with 10 bases in between. Germline V gives CDR1 SGDLS, CDR2 YYNGEE. CDR3 sequence reads: CASSVIRDAGELFF. CDR3 nucleotides: TGTGCCAGCAGCGTAATACGGGATGCCGGGGAGCTGTTTTTT.

V gene TRBV19 combines with J gene TRBJ1-1; tentative D call: TRBD1 (5 bases). With 5 bases removed from V and 3 bases from J, the gap between germline ends came to 13 bases. The germline CDR1 and CDR2 sequences are LNHDA and SQIVND (reference sequence). This CDR3 has 14 amino acids. CDR3 amino acids: CASSLRDEDTEAFF. In DNA, the CDR3 is TGTGCCAGTAGTCTACGGGACGAAGACACTGAAGCTTTCTTT.

At least ten counts were recorded for this clonotype. The V call is TRBV14, the J call TRBJ1-3, with unresolved D. Deletions cut 0 bases from V and 1 base from J, with 13 bases between. CDR3 length equals 17 residues. Germline CDR1 is SGHDN and CDR2 is FVKESK. For the CDR3, the DNA is TGTGCCAGCAGCCAAGAATTAGCGGGCCGGTCTGGAAACACCATATATTTT. It specifies CASSQELAGRSGNTIYF.

The chain employs TRBV7-2 and TRBJ2-1; 11 bases fit TRBD2. CDR3 length: 15 amino acids. V dropped 2 bases and J dropped 6; count of bases not matched to a gene: 3. Germline-derived CDR1 and CDR2 are SGHTA and FQGNSA. The DNA of the CDR3 is TGTGCCAGCAGCTTAACTAGCGGGAGTGGCAATGAGCAGTTCTTC. Amino acid sequence: CASSLTSGSGNEQFF.